This T cell receptor (beta chain) was recovered during a study of shared clonotypes between healthy human individuals. V was clipped by 5 bases and J by 5 bases; unmatched bases: 6. The CDR3 sequence is 14 residues long. Germline V gene lookup returns CDR1 SNHLY and CDR2 FYNNEI. Genomic DNA from each subset was divided evenly over several immunoSEQ plates. Clones were sequenced by immunoSEQ multiplex PCR, and TCRdb holds only the in-frame ones, with some missing. In the table there are about 480,000 clones, approximately 79% of which are singletons. The donors, all of them Caucasian adults, lived in Nashville, Tennessee.

The TCR sequence derives from a woman aged 40 to 49 in good health. Some clones in this sample may be carry-over from other donors' samples. Sequences were obtained from PBMCs. This sequence joins TRBV2 and TRBJ1-2, with TRBD1 matching 9 bases. Written as DNA, the CDR3 is TGTGCCAGCAGTCGCAGACAGGGGGTTTATGGCTACACCTTC. Translating it yields CASSRRQGVYGYTF.